The next 25 T cell receptor beta chains were all read from a single sample in a study of T cells in Graves' hyperthyroidism and ophthalmopathy. From RNA transcripts, TCR beta CDR3 regions were amplified. Using the HTBI primer set, a first-round RT-PCR was run on the TCR CDR3. TCRdb re-analysed the multiplex PCR reads in MiXCR, keeping a single row per CDR3 protein. The sample includes about 840,000 distinct CDR3 sequences, over 35% of them seen just once. The sample was blood. All receptors come from a man aged 18-30 years with Graves' hyperthyroidism.

The CDR3 protein is CASSQSLRQGSTEAFF. Here the CDR3 DNA reads TGTGCCAGCAGCCAATCCCTTCGACAGGGTAGCACTGAAGCTTTCTTT. V gene TRBV9 combines with J gene TRBJ1-1, with 7 bases matching TRBD1. The CDR3 spans 16 residues. Germline trimming cut 4 bases from V and 4 bases from J; bases unmatched to any gene: 13. The germline V gene has CDR1 SGDLS and CDR2 YYNGEE.

The chain links TRBV5-1 to TRBJ2-7; no clear D. Trimming shortened V by 0 bases and J by 0 bases, and 7 bases separated the two germline ends. Germline lookup yields CDR1 SGHRS and CDR2 YFSETQ. CDR3 size: 14 residues. The CDR3 spells CASSLGVPSYEQYF. DNA of the CDR3: TGCGCCAGCAGCTTGGGGGTGCCCTCCTACGAGCAGTACTTC. Combining the CDR3 with reference TRBV5-1 and TRBJ2-7 gives the whole variable domain KAGVTQTPRYLIKTRGQQVTLSCSPISGHRSVSWYQQTPGQGLQFLFEYFSETQRNKGNFPGRFSGRQFSNSRSEMNVSTLELGDSALYLCASSLGVPSYEQYFGPGTRLTVT.

This clonotype was counted only a few times. This CDR3 is CASTQKGEGGYGYTF. As DNA, the CDR3 is TGTGCCAGCACCCAGAAGGGGGAAGGAGGCTATGGCTACACCTTC. The V and J genes are TRBV6-5 and TRBJ1-2, with D perhaps matching TRBD1 (6 bases). CDR3 length: 15 residues. From germline, CDR1 is MNHEY and CDR2 SVGAGI. V was cut by 7 bases and J by 4 bases, with 19 bases left in between.

On this clonotype itself: One base away lies a much larger clone, so this may be a sequencing read error. The chain has TRBV7-8 and TRBJ2-7; 9 positions match TRBD1. The J segment lost 0 bases and the V segment lost 5 bases, leaving 5 bases of the junction unmatched. The germline V gene has CDR1 SGHVS and CDR2 FQNEAQ. CDR3 length: 15 residues. DNA of the CDR3: TGTGCCAGCAGCCCGCCGGGACAGGGCTCCTACGAGCAGTACTTC. Its translation: CASSPPGQGSYEQYF.

In regard to this clonotype: The junction differs from germline at one of its ends, possibly a read error. This sequence joins TRBV20-1 and TRBJ1-5; no reliable D call. Germline values: CDR1 DFQATT, CDR2 SNEGSKA (reference sequence). The CDR3 sequence is 11 residues long. The CDR3 protein is CSARPAGAEYF. In DNA, the CDR3 is TGCAGTGCTAGACCGGCAGGAGCAGAGTATTTT.

This clonotype occurred a few times. V usage is TRBV7-2 and J usage is TRBJ2-2; 9 bases map to TRBD1. CDR3 length equals 15 residues. V was pared by 5 bases and J by 4 bases, with 5 bases of the junction left unmatched. Germline-derived CDR1 and CDR2 are SGHTA and FQGNSA. Here the CDR3 reads CASSHGQGSTGELFF. CDR3 nucleotide sequence: TGTGCCAGCAGCCATGGACAGGGGTCCACCGGGGAGCTGTTTTTT.

This clonotype has at least ten counts. The rearrangement uses TRBV19 and TRBJ1-1, with unresolved D. CDR1 LNHDA and CDR2 SQIVND come from the germline V gene (reference sequence). The CDR3 has 14 amino acids. V was trimmed by 7 bases and J by 0 bases, leaving 12 bases between them. This CDR3 reads CASMAGDLNTEAFF. CDR3 in DNA: TGTGCCAGTATGGCTGGGGATCTGAACACTGAAGCTTTCTTT.

This clonotype was picked up many times. V and J are TRBV29-1 and TRBJ2-7; TRBD1 matches at 7 bases. The junction had 5 bases not matched to a gene; V was cut back by 0 bases and J by 3 bases. CDR3 length: 14 residues. Per germline, CDR1 SQVTM and CDR2 ANQGSEA. The CDR3 is CSVEDPRDSYEQYF. As DNA, the CDR3 is TGCAGCGTTGAAGACCCTCGGGACAGCTACGAGCAGTACTTC.

In the case of this clonotype: The junction and the germline gene differ at one end; a read error may be behind it. The chain is built from TRBV5-4 and TRBJ2-6; 7 bases map to TRBD2. Germline V gene lookup returns CDR1 SGHNT and CDR2 YYREEE (reference sequence). The CDR3 extends over 13 amino acids. The CDR3 loop is CASSLAGDYVPTF. CDR3 sequence (DNA): TGTGCCAGCAGCTTGGCCGGGGACTACGTCCCGACTTTC.

The rearrangement links TRBV2 to TRBJ2-5; tentatively, D is TRBD1 (5 bases). V lost 11 bases and J lost 1, with 26 bases in between. Germline V gene data show CDR1 as SNHLY and CDR2 as FYNNEI. The CDR3 runs to 17 residues. CDR3 nucleotide sequence: TGTGCCGGAACGACAGATTTGGGCCAAAAGGGCCAAGAGACCCAGTACTTC. Translating it yields CAGTTDLGQKGQETQYF.

There are a few counts of this clonotype. V usage is TRBV6-5 and J usage is TRBJ1-1; no clear D gene. Germline lookup yields CDR1 MNHEY and CDR2 SVGAGI. The length of the CDR3 is 13 residues. V shed 3 bases and J shed 1 base, with 6 bases lying between them. CDR3 coding DNA: TGTGCCAGCAGTTATCGGAGGAACACTGAAGCTTTCTTT. Protein: CASSYRRNTEAFF.

The J gene is TRBJ1-1, the V gene TRBV7-2; maybe TRBD1 (6 bases). CDR3 length: 15 residues. V was pared by 4 bases and J by 5 bases, with 17 bases between. CDR1 is SGHTA, CDR2 FQGNSA, per germline. The CDR3 DNA sequence: TGTGCCAGCAGCTACGCCGGGGACACTGGAACTGAAGCTTTCTTT. Its translation: CASSYAGDTGTEAFF.

This clonotype was recorded at least ten times. This chain joins TRBV7-9 and TRBJ1-2; tentative D call: TRBD1 (6 bases). Germline CDR1 and CDR2: SEHNR and FQNEAQ (reference sequence). V lost 1 base and J 2 bases, leaving 11 bases between the germline ends. This CDR3 comprises 15 residues. CDR3 in amino acids: CASSLVPGVNYGYTF. CDR3 in DNA: TGTGCCAGCAGCTTAGTTCCAGGGGTCAACTATGGCTACACCTTC.

The chain is built from TRBV7-8 and TRBJ2-7; TRBD1 matches 7 bases. V was pared by 2 bases and J by 0 bases, with 4 bases of the junction left unmatched. The CDR3 contains 15 residues. Germline CDR1 reads SGHVS; CDR2 reads FQNEAQ. The CDR3 bases are TGTGCCAGCAGCTTAACACAGGGGAGCTCCTACGAGCAGTACTTC. This gives the protein CASSLTQGSSYEQYF.

This clonotype came up many times. In DNA, the CDR3 is TGTGCCAGCGCCCCATGGGGGACTGAAGCTTTCTTT. Translated, it gives CASAPWGTEAFF. The gene calls are TRBV13 and TRBJ1-1; D might be TRBD1 (5 bases). V lost 8 bases and J 5 bases, leaving 12 bases between the germline ends. This CDR3 is 12 amino acids long. Germline CDR1 is PRHDT and CDR2 is FYEKMQ (reference sequence).

This clonotype was found many times. The V call is TRBV7-8, the J call TRBJ2-7; D ambiguous. This CDR3 has 13 residues. CDR1 and CDR2 from the germline V gene are SGHVS and FQNEAQ. The V end was cut by 6 bases, the J end by 6 bases, with 15 bases between. Written as DNA, the CDR3 is TGTGCCAGCAGTTTTGTGGGATGGGGCGAGCAGTACTTC. Amino acids: CASSFVGWGEQYF.

On this clonotype: A much larger clone lies one base from this, so it may be a read error. The chain recombines TRBV7-2 with TRBJ2-7, with D possibly being TRBD2 (6 bases). This CDR3 spans 11 amino acids. Germline V gene data show CDR1 as SGHTA and CDR2 as FQGNSA. CDR3 nucleotides: TGTGCCAGCCTCCGGGGGAACGAGCGGTACTTC. Amino acids: CASLRGNERYF.

At least ten counts were recorded for this clonotype. V is TRBV29-1 and J is TRBJ1-2; D call uncertain. Germline V CDR1 and CDR2: SQVTM, ANQGSEA. V shed 2 bases and J shed 7 bases, with 8 bases lying between them. The CDR3 sequence is 11 residues long. This chain's CDR3 is CSVEPGIGYTF. CDR3 coding DNA: TGCAGCGTTGAACCCGGTATTGGCTACACCTTC.

V and J are TRBV9 and TRBJ2-2, with D maybe TRBD1 (5 bases). The CDR3 totals 15 residues. With 5 bases removed from V and 5 bases from J, the gap between germline ends came to 16 bases. In germline, CDR1 is SGDLS, CDR2 YYNGEE. The CDR3 nucleotides are TGTGCCAGCAGTGAAGTCCAGGGAAGGACCGGGGAGCTGTTTTTT. Translating it yields CASSEVQGRTGELFF.

V is TRBV2 and J is TRBJ2-2, with D possibly called TRBD1 or TRBD2 (5 bases each). The CDR3 has 12 amino acids. Trimming removed 8 bases at V and 7 bases at J, with 11 bases between. Germline assignment: CDR1 SNHLY and CDR2 FYNNEI. As DNA, the CDR3 is TGTGCCAGCCGGGACGTGCTCGGGGAGCTGTTTTTT. Amino acids: CASRDVLGELFF.

This clonotype was counted ten times or more. The V and J genes are TRBV25-1 and TRBJ2-7; 9 bases map to TRBD2. The CDR3 has 15 residues. CDR1 and CDR2 from the germline V gene are MGHDK and SYGVNS. V shed 4 bases and J 2 bases; nucleotides not matched to a gene: 6. CDR3 nucleotide sequence: TGTGCCAGCAGTGTTGGGTCTAGCGGGACCTACGAGCAGTACTTC. Encoded protein: CASSVGSSGTYEQYF.

The genes are TRBV2 and TRBJ1-1; weak D call: TRBD1 (5 bases). The V gene lost 6 bases and the J gene lost 3 bases, with 11 bases spanning the gap. The CDR3 length is 13 residues. Germline V CDR1 and CDR2: SNHLY, FYNNEI. The CDR3, as DNA: TGTGCCAGCAGCGACATGGGGGACACTGAAGCTTTCTTT. This sequence encodes CASSDMGDTEAFF.

This clonotype was observed a handful of times. The chain recombines TRBV20-1 with TRBJ2-7; D not resolved. Deletions cut 5 bases from V and 1 base from J, with 12 bases between. CDR3 length equals 13 residues. The V gene's germline CDR1 is DFQATT and CDR2 SNEGSKA (reference sequence). Written as DNA, the CDR3 is TGCAGTGCTTGTCCCGACATTTCCTACGAGCAGTACTTC. It codes for CSACPDISYEQYF.

This clonotype was counted ten times or more. The rearrangement joins TRBV29-1 to TRBJ2-6; tentative D call: TRBD2 (5 bases). Germline V lookup: CDR1 SQVTM, CDR2 ANQGSEA. The CDR3 is made up of 16 amino acids. The V end was cut by 6 bases, the J end by 0 bases, with 15 bases between. CDR3 bases: TGCAGCGTCGTCCTCTGGACTCTCTCTGGGGCCAACGTCCTGACTTTC. Its protein product is CSVVLWTLSGANVLTF.

In its sample, this clonotype was seen many times. V gene TRBV2 combines with J gene TRBJ1-1; D is possibly TRBD1 (5 bases). The CDR3 sequence is 14 residues long. Trimming removed 7 bases at V and 1 base at J, with 13 bases between. Per germline, CDR1 SNHLY and CDR2 FYNNEI. The DNA for the CDR3 is TGTGCCAGCAAGGCAACGGGGACGAACACTGAAGCTTTCTTT. This gives the protein CASKATGTNTEAFF.